The TCR beta chain described here comes from a study of glioma-infiltrating T cells after dendritic cell vaccination. Study-level information: Glioblastoma patients came from Phase I and II dendritic cell vaccination trials. Autologous tumor lysate was loaded overnight onto monocyte-derived dendritic cells grown approximately seven days with IL-4 and GM-CSF. Overall study results and limits: Higher pretreatment TIL content predicted longer progression-free time and survival.

With respect to this clone: The antigen is not known.

The time point was: after dendritic cell vaccination, including at tumor progression/relapse. PBMC sampling occurred before vaccination, two weeks after the third dose, and at progression. Germline CDR1 reads SGHNT; CDR2 reads YYREEE (reference sequence). The CDR3 runs 17 residues. With 0 bases removed from V and 0 bases from J, the gap between germline ends came to 13 bases. The method was immunoSEQ multiplex PCR; TCRdb's version includes in-frame clones alone and lacks a portion of them. The table records 90,000 to 95,000 clones, approximately 75% of them present only once. The starting material was blood, obtained after dendritic cell vaccination. This clonotype was obtained from a human donor with glioblastoma. The chain links TRBV5-4 to TRBJ2-4, with a weak D call TRBD1 (6 bases). CDR3 sequence reads: CASSLGATGLAKNIQYF. In DNA form, the CDR3 reads TGTGCCAGCAGCTTGGGGGCGACAGGCTTAGCCAAAAACATTCAGTACTTC.